The 20 T cell receptor beta chains presented below share a single source sample, sequenced in a study of blood T cells in healthy people across ages. Through a sample-barcoded 5' primer and a J-beta primer mix, a second PCR was run for about 6 to 11 cycles. TCRdb itself ran the 5' RACE reads through MiXCR, one entry per CDR3 protein. Of about 1.5 million distinct CDR3 sequences in the sample, approximately 42% were seen once. Sequencing was carried out using blood. The receptors stem from a woman aged 18-29 years in good health.

There are a few counts of this clonotype. This chain connects TRBV4-2 to TRBJ2-1; TRBD2 matches at 9 bases. CDR1 is LGHNA, CDR2 YNFKEQ, per germline. V dropped 0 bases and J dropped 4; count of bases not matched to a gene: 4. The length of the CDR3 is 16 residues. CDR3 coding DNA: TGTGCCAGCAGCCAAGATTCGAGCGGGAGGTACAATGAGCAGTTCTTC. As protein: CASSQDSSGRYNEQFF.

This clonotype showed up just a few times. This chain uses TRBV28 with TRBJ2-3; the D is unclear. V was cut by 7 bases and J by 0 bases, with 11 bases left in between. The V gene's germline CDR1 is MDHEN and CDR2 SYDVKM. This CDR3 has 14 amino acids. The CDR3 sequence is CASTFRPSTDTQYF. CDR3 nucleotides: TGTGCCAGCACCTTCCGGCCCAGCACAGATACGCAGTATTTT.

The V and J genes are TRBV20-1 and TRBJ1-6, with D possibly matching TRBD1 (5 bases). V lost 0 bases and J lost 14, with 14 bases in between. Germline V lookup: CDR1 DFQATT, CDR2 SNEGSKA (reference sequence). The CDR3 extends over 13 amino acids. The CDR3 nucleotides are TGCAGTGCTAGAGAACCGCTGGGGCTAGCCCTCCACTTT. This codes for CSAREPLGLALHF.

The chain links TRBV7-9 to TRBJ1-5; 7 bases match TRBD1. Looked up from germline, CDR1 is SEHNR and CDR2 is FQNEAQ (reference sequence). The CDR3 has 15 residues. Germline trimming cut 4 bases from V and 3 bases from J; bases unmatched to any gene: 6. The CDR3 DNA sequence: TGTGCCAGCAGCTCGGGACAGCCTCCCAATCAGCCCCAGCATTTT. Its protein is CASSSGQPPNQPQHF.

The chain links TRBV20-1 to TRBJ2-1, with a tentative D call TRBD2 (5 bases). CDR3 length: 15 residues. Germline V gene lookup returns CDR1 DFQATT and CDR2 SNEGSKA (reference sequence). This CDR3 reads CSATEVYSSYNEQFF. The CDR3 DNA reads TGCAGCGCAACGGAGGTTTACTCCTCCTACAATGAGCAGTTCTTC.

The V call is TRBV6-5, the J call TRBJ2-7; no firm D call. Germline V gene sequence: CDR1 MNHEY, CDR2 SVGAGI. This CDR3 region has 14 residues. Trimming stripped 4 bases from V and 10 bases from J, with 20 bases between. CDR3 nucleotides: TGTGCCAGCAGTTGGGCCGGGTTTGGGCAAGCCCAGTACTTC. It encodes CASSWAGFGQAQYF.

The chain couples TRBV7-9 to TRBJ2-4, with D maybe TRBD2 (5 bases). CDR3 length equals 19 residues. The germline V gene encodes CDR1 SEHNR and CDR2 FQNEAQ (reference sequence). V lost 4 bases to trimming and J lost 0 bases, with 22 bases between them. The DNA of the CDR3 is TGTGCCAGCAGCTCAGATTACAGCGGAGGAGATCTAGCCAAAAACATTCAGTACTTC. It codes for CASSSDYSGGDLAKNIQYF.

This clonotype was counted only a few times. The genes are TRBV6-2 or TRBV6-3 and TRBJ2-3; D remains ambiguous. Per the germline V gene, CDR1 is MNHEY and CDR2 is SVGEGT. The length of the CDR3 is 15 residues. Trimming took 5 bases from V and 1 from J, leaving 13 bases between them. For the CDR3, the DNA is TGTGCCAGCAGTCCCCTGTCCCCCCGCACAGATACGCAGTATTTT. Translated: CASSPLSPRTDTQYF.

This rearrangement joins TRBV12-3 or TRBV12-4 to TRBJ2-7; a weak D match, TRBD2 (5 bases). V gave up 3 bases and J gave up 2 bases, with 23 bases separating them. The CDR3 is 18 amino acids. CDR3 nucleotides: TGTGCCAGCAGTTTTATTGCCCCACACGGAGAGGGAACCTACGAGCAGTACTTC. This codes for CASSFIAPHGEGTYEQYF.

The chain employs TRBV27 and TRBJ1-5; D gene ambiguous. V gave up 0 bases and J gave up 6 bases, with 6 bases separating them. Germline CDR1 and CDR2: MNHEY and SMNVEV (reference sequence). The CDR3 runs to 13 residues. This chain's CDR3 is CASSLSVSQPQHF. CDR3 sequence (DNA): TGTGCCAGCAGTTTATCTGTAAGTCAGCCCCAGCATTTT.

This clonotype was counted a few times. The chain has TRBV15 and TRBJ2-1; a weak D match, TRBD2 (5 bases). Trimming left V 4 bases short and J 8 bases short, with 15 bases between. In germline, CDR1 is LNHNV, CDR2 YYDKDF (reference sequence). The CDR3 runs 14 residues. The CDR3 loop reads CATSTRRGDHEQFF. The CDR3, as DNA: TGTGCCACCAGCACGCGACGGGGAGATCATGAGCAGTTCTTC. The whole variable domain, filled in from reference TRBV15 and TRBJ2-1, reads DAMVIQNPRYQVTQFGKPVTLSCSQTLNHNVMYWYQQKSSQAPKLLFHYYDKDFNNEADTPDNFQSRRPNTSFCFLDIRSPGLGDTAMYLCATSTRRGDHEQFFGPGTRLTVL.

The chain employs TRBV20-1 and TRBJ2-1, with TRBD1 matching over 8 bases. Germline CDR1 and CDR2: DFQATT and SNEGSKA (reference sequence). The V gene end was trimmed by 1 base and the J gene end by 8 bases; junction bases not matched to a gene: 7. CDR3 length equals 14 residues. CDR3 coding DNA: TGCAGTGCTAGAGTTGTCAGGGGGCGTGATGAGCAGTTCTTC. Protein product: CSARVVRGRDEQFF.

The chain links TRBV10-3 to TRBJ2-5, with 8 bases fitting TRBD2. CDR1 is ENHRY and CDR2 is SYGVKD in the germline V gene. CDR3 length: 13 residues. The V segment lost 10 bases and the J segment 4 bases; nucleotides outside the gene matches: 8. CDR3 DNA: TGTGCCACCCGTGGGGCGGGAGGAGAGACCCAGTACTTC. Protein product: CATRGAGGETQYF.

The table lists this clonotype with a count of one. The chain recombines TRBV21-1 with TRBJ1-5. TRBV21-1 is a recognized pseudogene. The CDR3 runs 14 residues. CDR3 sequence reads: CASSKEGEHQPQHF. The CDR3 coding sequence is TGTGCCAGCAGCAAAGAGGGAGAGCATCAGCCCCAGCATTTT.

In this sample, this clonotype turned up a few times. This chain links TRBV11-2 with TRBJ2-3; D gene unclear. The V gene lost 4 bases and the J gene lost 5 bases, with 16 bases spanning the gap. Germline loops: CDR1 SGHAT, CDR2 FQNNGV. This CDR3 is 15 amino acids long. CDR3 DNA sequence: TGTGCCAGCAGCTCCGGACCTCATGGAAGAGATACGCAGTATTTT. It codes for CASSSGPHGRDTQYF.

The chain recombines TRBV29-1 with TRBJ2-1, with TRBD2 identical over 9 bases. J lost 6 bases, V lost 0 bases, and 15 bases had no gene match. CDR3 size: 18 residues. Germline assignment: CDR1 SQVTM and CDR2 ANQGSEA. The CDR3 DNA reads as TGCAGCGTTGAAGATAGGGATAGCGGGAGCTATATCTGCAATGAGCAGTTCTTC. Residues: CSVEDRDSGSYICNEQFF.

This chain joins TRBV5-1 and TRBJ2-3, with D tentatively TRBD1 (5 bases). The germline gives CDR1 SGHRS, CDR2 YFSETQ. CDR3 length: 13 residues. Trimming stripped 2 bases from V and 4 bases from J, with 8 bases between. Here the CDR3 DNA reads TGCGCCAGCAGCTTTGGGGCGTCAGATACGCAGTATTTT. Protein sequence: CASSFGASDTQYF.

The V gene is TRBV6-5, the J gene TRBJ2-6, with D perhaps TRBD1 or TRBD2 (6 bases each). Trimming took off 3 bases at V and 0 bases at J, with 15 bases between the two ends. CDR3 length: 18 residues. Germline values: CDR1 MNHEY, CDR2 SVGAGI. The CDR3 bases are TGTGCCAGCAGTTATAACGGAGGGGGGTTCTCTGGGGCCAACGTCCTGACTTTC. Amino acid sequence: CASSYNGGGFSGANVLTF.

The gene calls are TRBV14 and TRBJ1-3; D is undetermined. In germline, CDR1 is SGHDN, CDR2 FVKESK. This CDR3 is built from 16 residues. V was shortened by 1 base and J by 4 bases, with 14 bases between the two germline ends. CDR3 amino acids: CASSQAIRGRGNTIYF. CDR3 nucleotides: TGTGCCAGCAGCCAAGCAATTCGAGGGAGGGGAAACACCATATATTTT.

Concerning this clonotype itself: A junction boundary mismatches the germline segment, possibly from a read error. This rearrangement joins TRBV7-7 to TRBJ2-7, with 9 bases lining up with TRBD1. The CDR3 runs to 19 residues. Germline CDR1 SSHAT, CDR2 FNYEAQ (reference sequence). The CDR3 region is CASSLVGTIRDRDPYEQYF. In DNA form, the CDR3 reads TGTGCTAGCAGCTTAGTTGGGACCATCCGGGACAGGGACCCCTACGAGCAGTACTTC.